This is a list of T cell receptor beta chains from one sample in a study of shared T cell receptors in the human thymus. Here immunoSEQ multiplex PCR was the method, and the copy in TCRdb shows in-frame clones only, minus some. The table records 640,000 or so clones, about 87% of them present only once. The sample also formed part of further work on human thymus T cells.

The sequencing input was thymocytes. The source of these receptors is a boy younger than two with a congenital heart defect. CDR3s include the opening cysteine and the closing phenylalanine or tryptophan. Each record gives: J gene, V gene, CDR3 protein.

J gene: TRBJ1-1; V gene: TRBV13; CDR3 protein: CASSLLPEVEAFF
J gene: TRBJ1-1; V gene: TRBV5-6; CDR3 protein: CASSFERGCRGTEAFF
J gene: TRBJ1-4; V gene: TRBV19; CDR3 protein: CASSIGLYRAPNEKLFF
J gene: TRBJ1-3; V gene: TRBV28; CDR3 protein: CASSTAHRGSGNTIYF
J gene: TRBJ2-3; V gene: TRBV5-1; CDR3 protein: CASSLVSGGSCCEAWNSTDTQYF
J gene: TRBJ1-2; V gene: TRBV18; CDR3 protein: CASSPVGQANGDYGYTF
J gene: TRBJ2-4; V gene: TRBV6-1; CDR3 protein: CASSDRTSGGVGKNIQYF
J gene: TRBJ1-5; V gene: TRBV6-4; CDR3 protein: CASSAPGTGRFSNQPQHF
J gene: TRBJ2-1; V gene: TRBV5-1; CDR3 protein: CASSLRTGAVYNEQFF
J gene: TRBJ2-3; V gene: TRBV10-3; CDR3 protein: CAISESRNWGTDTQYF
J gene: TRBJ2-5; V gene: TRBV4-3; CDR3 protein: CASSQGLSGQETQYF
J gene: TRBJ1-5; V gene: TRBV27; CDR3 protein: CASSSPPPDNRGSGNQPQHF
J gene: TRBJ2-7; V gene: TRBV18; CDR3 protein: CASSPGTGEQYF
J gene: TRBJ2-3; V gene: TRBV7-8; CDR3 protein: CASSRTGFTDTQYF
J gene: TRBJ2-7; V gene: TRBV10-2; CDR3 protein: CASSRGLAEISYEQYF
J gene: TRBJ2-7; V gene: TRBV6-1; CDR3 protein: CASSEALRIGVWNSYEQYF
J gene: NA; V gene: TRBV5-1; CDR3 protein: CASSPAEPSGNYEQYF
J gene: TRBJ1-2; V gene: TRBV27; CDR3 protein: CASSPRTGEGNYGYTF
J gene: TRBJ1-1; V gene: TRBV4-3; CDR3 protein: CASSLSSPGQGKAEAFF
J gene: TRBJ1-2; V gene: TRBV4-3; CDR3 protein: CASSQERTGKNYGYTF
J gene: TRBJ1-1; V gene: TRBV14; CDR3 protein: CASSQEGTAPVAFF
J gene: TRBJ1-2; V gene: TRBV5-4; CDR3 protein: CASSRDRMAYGYTF
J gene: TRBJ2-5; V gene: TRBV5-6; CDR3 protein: CASSLAPQLAGGETQYF
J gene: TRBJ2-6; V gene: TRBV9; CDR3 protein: CASSVEWDRPPGANVLTF
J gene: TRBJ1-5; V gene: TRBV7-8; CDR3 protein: CASSLGTGQGDNQPQHF
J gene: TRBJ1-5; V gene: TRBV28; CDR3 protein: CASRLDRGIYQPQHF
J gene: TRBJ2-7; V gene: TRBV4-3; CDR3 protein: CASSPVVVRGEQYF
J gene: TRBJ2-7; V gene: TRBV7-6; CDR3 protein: CASSFRDSSYEQYF
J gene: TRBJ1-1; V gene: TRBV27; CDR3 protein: CASRLRGAEGEAFF
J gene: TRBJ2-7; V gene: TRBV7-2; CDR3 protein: CASSFSPGLSSSYEQYF
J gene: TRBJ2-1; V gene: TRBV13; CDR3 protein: CASSFHGGTGLLEQFF
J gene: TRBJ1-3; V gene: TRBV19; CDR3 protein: CASSTGVKNTIYF
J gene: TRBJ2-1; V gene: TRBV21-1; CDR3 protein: CASSKGRTASSYNEQFF
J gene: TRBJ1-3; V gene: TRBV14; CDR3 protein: CASSGEGSGNTIYF
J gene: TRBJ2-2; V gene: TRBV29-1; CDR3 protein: CSVEHVGATGELFF
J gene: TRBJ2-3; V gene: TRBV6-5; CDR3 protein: CAIRERGTDTQYF
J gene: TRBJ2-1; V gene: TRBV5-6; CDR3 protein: CASSYPLLSGGAYNEQFF
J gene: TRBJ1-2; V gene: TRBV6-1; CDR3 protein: CASRGRTGGYYTF
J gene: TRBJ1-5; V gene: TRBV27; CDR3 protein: CASSSGQGGQPQHF
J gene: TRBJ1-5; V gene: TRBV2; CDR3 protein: CASSNGQVSWGNQPQHF
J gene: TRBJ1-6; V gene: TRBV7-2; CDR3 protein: CASSLEGAPDNSPLHF
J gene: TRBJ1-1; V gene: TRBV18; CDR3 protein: CASSRLTGPMNTEAFF
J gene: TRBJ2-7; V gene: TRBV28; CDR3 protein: CASTHSLDSHYSYEQYF
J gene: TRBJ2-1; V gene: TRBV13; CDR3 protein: CASTPAGNSDEQFF
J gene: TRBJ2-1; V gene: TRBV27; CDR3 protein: CASAGDYNNEQFF
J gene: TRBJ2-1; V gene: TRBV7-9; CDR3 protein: CASSLGGSESNEQFF
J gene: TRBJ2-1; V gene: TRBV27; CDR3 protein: CASSLGGDRGTNEQFF
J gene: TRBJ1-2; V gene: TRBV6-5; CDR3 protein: CASSPPTGAHGYTF
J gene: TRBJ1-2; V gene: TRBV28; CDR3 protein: CASSLGEVNYGYTF
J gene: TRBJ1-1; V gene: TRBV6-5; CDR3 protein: CASSYSETANTEAFF
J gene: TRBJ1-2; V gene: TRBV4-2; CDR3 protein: CASSQDRLGAGYTF